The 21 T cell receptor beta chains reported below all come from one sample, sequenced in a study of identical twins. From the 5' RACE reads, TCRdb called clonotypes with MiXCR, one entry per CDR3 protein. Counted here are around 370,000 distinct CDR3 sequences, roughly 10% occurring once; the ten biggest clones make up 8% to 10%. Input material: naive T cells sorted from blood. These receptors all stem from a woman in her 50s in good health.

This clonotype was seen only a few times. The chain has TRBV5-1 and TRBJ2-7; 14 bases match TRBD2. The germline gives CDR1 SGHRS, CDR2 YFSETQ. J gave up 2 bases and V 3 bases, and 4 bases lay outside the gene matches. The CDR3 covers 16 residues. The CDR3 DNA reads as TGCGCCAGCAGCTGGACTAGCGGGAGGCCCCCCTACGAGCAGTACTTC. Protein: CASSWTSGRPPYEQYF.

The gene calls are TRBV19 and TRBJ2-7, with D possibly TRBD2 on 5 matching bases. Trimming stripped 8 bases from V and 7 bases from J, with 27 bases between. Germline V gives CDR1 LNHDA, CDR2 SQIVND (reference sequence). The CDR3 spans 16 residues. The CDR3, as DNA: TGTGCCAGTCCGCTCCCCCCCTGGACTGACTTTAGGGAGCAGTACTTC. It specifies CASPLPPWTDFREQYF.

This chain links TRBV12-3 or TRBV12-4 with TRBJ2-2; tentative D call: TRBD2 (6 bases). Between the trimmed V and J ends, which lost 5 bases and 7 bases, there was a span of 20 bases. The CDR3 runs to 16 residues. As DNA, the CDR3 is TGTGCCAGCAGTAACGGACTAACGGGACGGGGCGGGGAGCTGTTTTTT. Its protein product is CASSNGLTGRGGELFF.

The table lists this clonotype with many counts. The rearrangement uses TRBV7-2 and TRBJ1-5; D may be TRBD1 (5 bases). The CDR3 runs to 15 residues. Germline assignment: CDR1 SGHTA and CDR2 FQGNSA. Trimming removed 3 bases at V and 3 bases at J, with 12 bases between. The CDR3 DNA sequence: TGTGCCAGCAGCTTGGGGCAGGTGACCAATCAGCCCCAGCATTTT. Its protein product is CASSLGQVTNQPQHF.

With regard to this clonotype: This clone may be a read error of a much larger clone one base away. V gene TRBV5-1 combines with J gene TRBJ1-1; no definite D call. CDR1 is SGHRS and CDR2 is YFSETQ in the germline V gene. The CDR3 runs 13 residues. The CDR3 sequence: CPSSLALGTEAFF. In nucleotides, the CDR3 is TGCCCCAGCAGCTTGGCCCTCGGCACTGAAGCTTTCTTT.

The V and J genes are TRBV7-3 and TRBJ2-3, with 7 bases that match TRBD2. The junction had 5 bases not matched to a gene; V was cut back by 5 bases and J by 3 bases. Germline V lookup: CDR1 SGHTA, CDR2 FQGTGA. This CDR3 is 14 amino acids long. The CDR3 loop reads CASSRRGVTDTQYF. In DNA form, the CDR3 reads TGTGCCAGCAGCCGCCGGGGGGTAACAGATACGCAGTATTTT.

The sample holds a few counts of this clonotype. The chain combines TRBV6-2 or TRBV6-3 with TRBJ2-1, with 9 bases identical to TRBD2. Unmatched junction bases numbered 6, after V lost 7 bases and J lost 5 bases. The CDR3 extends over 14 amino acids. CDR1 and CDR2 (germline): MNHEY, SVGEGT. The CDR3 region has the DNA TGTGCCAGCAAGACAGCGGGAGGCAACAATGAGCAGTTCTTC. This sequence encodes CASKTAGGNNEQFF.

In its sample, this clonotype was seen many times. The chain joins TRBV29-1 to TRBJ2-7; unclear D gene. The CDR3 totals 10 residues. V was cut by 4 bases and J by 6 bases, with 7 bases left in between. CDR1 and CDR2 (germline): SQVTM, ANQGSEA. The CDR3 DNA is TGCAGCGTTGTGATGAGCGAGCAGTACTTC. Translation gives CSVVMSEQYF.

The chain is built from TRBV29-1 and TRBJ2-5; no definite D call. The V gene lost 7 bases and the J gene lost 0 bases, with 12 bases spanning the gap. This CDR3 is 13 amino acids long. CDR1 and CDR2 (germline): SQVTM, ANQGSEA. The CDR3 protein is CSAHLDYQETQYF. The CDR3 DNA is TGCAGCGCCCACTTAGATTACCAAGAGACCCAGTACTTC.

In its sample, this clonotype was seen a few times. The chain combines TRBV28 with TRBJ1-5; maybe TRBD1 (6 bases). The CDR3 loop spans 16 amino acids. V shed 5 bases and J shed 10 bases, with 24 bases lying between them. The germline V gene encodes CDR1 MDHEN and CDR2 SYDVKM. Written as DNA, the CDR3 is TGTGCCAGCAGTCTCCGGGGGGGAAAGGGGGAACGTCCCCAGCATTTT. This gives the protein CASSLRGGKGERPQHF.

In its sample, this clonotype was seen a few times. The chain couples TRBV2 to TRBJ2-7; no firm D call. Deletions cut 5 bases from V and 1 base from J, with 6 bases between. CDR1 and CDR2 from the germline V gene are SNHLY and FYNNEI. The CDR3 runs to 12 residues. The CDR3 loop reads CASSTGSYEQYF. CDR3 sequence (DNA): TGTGCCAGCAGTACGGGTTCCTACGAGCAGTACTTC.

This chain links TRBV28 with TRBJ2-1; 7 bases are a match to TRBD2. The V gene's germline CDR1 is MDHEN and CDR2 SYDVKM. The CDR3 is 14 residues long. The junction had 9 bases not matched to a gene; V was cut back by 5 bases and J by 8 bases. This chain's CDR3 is CASSPSGTRDEQFF. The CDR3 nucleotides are TGTGCCAGCAGTCCGAGCGGGACCCGGGATGAGCAGTTCTTC.

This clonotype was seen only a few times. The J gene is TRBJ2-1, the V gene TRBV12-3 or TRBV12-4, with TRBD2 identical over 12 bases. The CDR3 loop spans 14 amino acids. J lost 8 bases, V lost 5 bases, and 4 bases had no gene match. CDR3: CASSPSGRGDEQFF. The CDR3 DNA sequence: TGTGCCAGCAGTCCTAGCGGGAGGGGCGATGAGCAGTTCTTC.

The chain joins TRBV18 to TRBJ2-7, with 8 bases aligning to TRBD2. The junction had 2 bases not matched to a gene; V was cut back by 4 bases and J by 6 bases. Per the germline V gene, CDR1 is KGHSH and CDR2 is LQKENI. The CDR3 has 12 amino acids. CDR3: CASSLTSGEQYF. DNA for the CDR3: TGTGCCAGCTCACTCACTAGCGGCGAGCAGTACTTC.

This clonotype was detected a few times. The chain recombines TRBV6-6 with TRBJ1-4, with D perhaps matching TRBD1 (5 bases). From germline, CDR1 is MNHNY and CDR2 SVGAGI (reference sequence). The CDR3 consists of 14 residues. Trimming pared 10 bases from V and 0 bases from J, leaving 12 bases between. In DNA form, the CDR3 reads TGTGCCACCTGCACGACAGCAACTAATGAAAAACTGTTTTTT. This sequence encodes CATCTTATNEKLFF.

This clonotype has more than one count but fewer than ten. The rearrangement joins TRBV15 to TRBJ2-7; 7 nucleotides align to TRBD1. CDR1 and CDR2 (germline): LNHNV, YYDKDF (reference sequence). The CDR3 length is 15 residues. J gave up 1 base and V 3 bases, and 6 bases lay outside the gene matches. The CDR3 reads CATSSRNRGSYEQYF. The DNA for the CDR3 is TGTGCCACCAGCAGCAGAAACAGGGGATCCTACGAGCAGTACTTC.

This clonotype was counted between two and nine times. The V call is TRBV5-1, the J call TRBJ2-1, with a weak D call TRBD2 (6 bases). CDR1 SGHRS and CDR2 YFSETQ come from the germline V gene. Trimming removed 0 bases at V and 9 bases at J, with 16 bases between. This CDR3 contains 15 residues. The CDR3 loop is CASSLDGTPGGEQFF. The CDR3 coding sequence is TGCGCCAGCAGCTTGGATGGGACCCCCGGGGGTGAGCAGTTCTTC.

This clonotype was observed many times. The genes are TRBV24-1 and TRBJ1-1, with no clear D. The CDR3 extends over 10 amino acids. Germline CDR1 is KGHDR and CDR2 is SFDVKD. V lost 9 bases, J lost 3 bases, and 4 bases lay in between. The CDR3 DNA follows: TGTGCCACCCTTGACACTGAAGCTTTCTTT. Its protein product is CATLDTEAFF.

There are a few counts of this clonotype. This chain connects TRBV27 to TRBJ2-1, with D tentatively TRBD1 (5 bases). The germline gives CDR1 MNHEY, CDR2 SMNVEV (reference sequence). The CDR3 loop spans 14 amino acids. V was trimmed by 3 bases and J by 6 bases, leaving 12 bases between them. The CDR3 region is CASSFTRQSNEQFF. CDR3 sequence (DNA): TGTGCCAGCAGTTTTACGAGACAGAGCAATGAGCAGTTCTTC.

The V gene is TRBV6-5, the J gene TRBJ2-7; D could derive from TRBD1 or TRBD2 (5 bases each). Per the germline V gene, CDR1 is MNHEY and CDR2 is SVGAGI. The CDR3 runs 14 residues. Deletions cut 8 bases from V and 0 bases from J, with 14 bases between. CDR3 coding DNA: TGTGCCAGCGGGGGTAGCGACCTCTCCTACGAGCAGTACTTC. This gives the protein CASGGSDLSYEQYF.

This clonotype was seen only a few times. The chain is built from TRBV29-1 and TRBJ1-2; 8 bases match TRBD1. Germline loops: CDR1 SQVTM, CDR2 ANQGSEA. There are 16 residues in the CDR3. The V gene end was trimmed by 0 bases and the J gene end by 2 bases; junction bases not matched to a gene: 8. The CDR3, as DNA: TGCAGCGTTGAAGATCGAATGAGACAGGGGAACTATGGCTACACCTTC. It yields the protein CSVEDRMRQGNYGYTF. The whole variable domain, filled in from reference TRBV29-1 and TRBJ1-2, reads SAVISQKPSRDICQRGTSLTIQCQVDSQVTMMFWYRQQPGQSLTLIATANQGSEATYESGFVIDKFPISRPNLTFSTLTVSNMSPEDSSIYLCSVEDRMRQGNYGYTFGSGTRLTVV.